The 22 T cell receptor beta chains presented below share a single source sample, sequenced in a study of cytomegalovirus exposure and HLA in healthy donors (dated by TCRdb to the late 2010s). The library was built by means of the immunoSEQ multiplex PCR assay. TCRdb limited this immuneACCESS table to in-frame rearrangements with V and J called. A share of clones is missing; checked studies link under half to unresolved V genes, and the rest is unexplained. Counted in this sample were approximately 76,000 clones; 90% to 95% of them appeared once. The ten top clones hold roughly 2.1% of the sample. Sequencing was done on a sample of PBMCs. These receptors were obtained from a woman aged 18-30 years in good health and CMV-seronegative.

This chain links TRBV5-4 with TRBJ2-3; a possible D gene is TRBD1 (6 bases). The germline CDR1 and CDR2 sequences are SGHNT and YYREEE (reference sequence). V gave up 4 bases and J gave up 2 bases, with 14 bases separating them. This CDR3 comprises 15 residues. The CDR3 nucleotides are TGTGCCAGCAGCGTCTGGGACACCAACACAGATACGCAGTATTTT. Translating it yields CASSVWDTNTDTQYF.

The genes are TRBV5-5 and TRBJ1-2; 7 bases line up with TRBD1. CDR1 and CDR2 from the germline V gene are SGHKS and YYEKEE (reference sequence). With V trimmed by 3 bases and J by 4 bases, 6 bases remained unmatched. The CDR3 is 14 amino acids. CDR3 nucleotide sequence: TGTGCCAGCAGCTACGACAGGGCTCGCTATGGCTACACCTTC. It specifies CASSYDRARYGYTF.

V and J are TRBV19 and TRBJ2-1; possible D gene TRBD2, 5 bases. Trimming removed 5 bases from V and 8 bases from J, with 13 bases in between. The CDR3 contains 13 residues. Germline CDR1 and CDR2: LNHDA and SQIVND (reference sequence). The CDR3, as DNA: TGTGCCAGTAGTTCGGGATCCCAATATGAGCAGTTCTTC. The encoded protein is CASSSGSQYEQFF.

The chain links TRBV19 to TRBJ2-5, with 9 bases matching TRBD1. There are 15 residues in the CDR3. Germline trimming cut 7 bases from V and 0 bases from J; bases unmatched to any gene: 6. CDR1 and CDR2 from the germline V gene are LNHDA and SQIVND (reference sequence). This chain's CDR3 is CASNDRGADQETQYF. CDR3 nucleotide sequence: TGTGCCAGTAACGACAGGGGGGCTGACCAAGAGACCCAGTACTTC.

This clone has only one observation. Here the CDR3 reads CASSLAAGGQETQYF. As DNA, the CDR3 is TGTGCCAGCAGCTTAGCGGCGGGGGGGCAAGAGACCCAGTACTTC. The chain joins TRBV7-2 to TRBJ2-5, with TRBD2 matching over 9 bases. This CDR3 is 15 amino acids long. Germline assignment: CDR1 SGHTA and CDR2 FQGNSA. The junction had 1 base not matched to a gene; V was cut back by 0 bases and J by 2 bases.

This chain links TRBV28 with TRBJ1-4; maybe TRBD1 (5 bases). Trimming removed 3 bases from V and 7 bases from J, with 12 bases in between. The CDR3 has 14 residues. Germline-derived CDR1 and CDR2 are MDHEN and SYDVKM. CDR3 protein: CASSFSGYGEKLFF. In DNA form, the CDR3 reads TGTGCCAGCAGTTTTTCAGGGTATGGTGAAAAACTGTTTTTT.

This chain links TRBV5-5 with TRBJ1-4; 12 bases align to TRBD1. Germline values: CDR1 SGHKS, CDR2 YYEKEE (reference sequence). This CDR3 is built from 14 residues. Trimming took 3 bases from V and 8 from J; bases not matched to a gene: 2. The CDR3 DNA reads TGTGCCAGCAGCTGGGACAGGGGGCTAGAAAAACTGTTTTTT. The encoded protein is CASSWDRGLEKLFF.

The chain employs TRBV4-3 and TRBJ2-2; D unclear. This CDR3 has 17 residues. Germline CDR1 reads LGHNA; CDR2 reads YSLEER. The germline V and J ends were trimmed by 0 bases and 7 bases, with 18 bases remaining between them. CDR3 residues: CASSQDLAAQSIGELFF. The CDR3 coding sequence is TGCGCCAGCAGCCAAGATTTAGCCGCGCAGAGCATCGGGGAGCTGTTTTTT.

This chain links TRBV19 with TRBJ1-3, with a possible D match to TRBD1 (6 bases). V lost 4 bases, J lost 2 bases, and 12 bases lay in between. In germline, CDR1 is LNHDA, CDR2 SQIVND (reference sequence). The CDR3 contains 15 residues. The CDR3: CASSSEGGAGNTIYF. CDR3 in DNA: TGTGCCAGTAGTAGCGAAGGGGGTGCTGGAAACACCATATATTTT. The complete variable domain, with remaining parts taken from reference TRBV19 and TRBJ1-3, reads DGGITQSPKYLFRKEGQNVTLSCEQNLNHDAMYWYRQDPGQGLRLIYYSQIVNDFQKGDIAEGYSVSREKKESFPLTVTSAQKNPTAFYLCASSSEGGAGNTIYFGEGSWLTVV.

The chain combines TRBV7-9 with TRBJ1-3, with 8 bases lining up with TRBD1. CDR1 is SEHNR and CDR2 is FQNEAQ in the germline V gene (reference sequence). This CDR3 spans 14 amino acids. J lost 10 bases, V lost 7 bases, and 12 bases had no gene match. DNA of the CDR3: TGTGCCAGCACCACTTCAGGGGGCGCAGGGACCATATATTTT. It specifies CASTTSGGAGTIYF. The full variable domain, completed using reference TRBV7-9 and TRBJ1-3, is DTGVSQNPRHKITKRGQNVTFRCDPISEHNRLYWYRQTLGQGPEFLTYFQNEAQLEKSRLLSDRFSAERPKGSFSTLEIQRTEQGDSAMYLCASTTSGGAGTIYFGEGSWLTVV.

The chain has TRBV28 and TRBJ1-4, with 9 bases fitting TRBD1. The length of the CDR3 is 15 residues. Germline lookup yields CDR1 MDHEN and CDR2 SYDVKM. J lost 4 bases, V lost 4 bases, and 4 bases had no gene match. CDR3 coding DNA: TGTGCCAGCAGTTCCAGACAGGGGGGTAATGAAAAACTGTTTTTT. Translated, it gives CASSSRQGGNEKLFF.

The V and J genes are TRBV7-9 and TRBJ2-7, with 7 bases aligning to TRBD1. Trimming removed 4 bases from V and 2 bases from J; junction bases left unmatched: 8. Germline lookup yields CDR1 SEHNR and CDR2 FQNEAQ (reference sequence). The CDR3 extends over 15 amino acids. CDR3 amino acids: CASSSTGTEPYEQYF. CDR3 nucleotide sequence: TGTGCCAGCAGCTCGACCGGGACAGAACCCTACGAGCAGTACTTC.

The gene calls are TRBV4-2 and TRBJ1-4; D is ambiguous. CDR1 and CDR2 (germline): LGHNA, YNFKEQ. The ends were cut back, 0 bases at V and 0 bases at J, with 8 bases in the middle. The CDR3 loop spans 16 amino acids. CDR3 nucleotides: TGTGCCAGCAGCCAAGATGGGCCCACAACTAATGAAAAACTGTTTTTT. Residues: CASSQDGPTTNEKLFF.

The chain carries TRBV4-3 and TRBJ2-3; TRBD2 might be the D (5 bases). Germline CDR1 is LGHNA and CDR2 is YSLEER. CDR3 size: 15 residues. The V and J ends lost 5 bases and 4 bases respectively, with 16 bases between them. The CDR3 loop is CASSEGGFTPDTQYF. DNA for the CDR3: TGCGCCAGCAGCGAGGGCGGTTTTACCCCAGATACGCAGTATTTT.

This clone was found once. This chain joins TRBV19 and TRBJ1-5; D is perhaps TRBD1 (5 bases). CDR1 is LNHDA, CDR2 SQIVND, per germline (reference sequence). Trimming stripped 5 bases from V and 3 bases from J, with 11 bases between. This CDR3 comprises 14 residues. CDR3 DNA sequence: TGTGCCAGTAGTTCAGGGTATAACAATCAGCCCCAGCATTTT. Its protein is CASSSGYNNQPQHF.

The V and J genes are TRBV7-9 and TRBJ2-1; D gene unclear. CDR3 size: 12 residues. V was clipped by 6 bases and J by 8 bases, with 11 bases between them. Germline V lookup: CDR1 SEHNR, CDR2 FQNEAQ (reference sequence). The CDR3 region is CASSPRFHEQFF. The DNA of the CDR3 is TGTGCCAGCAGTCCTAGGTTTCATGAGCAGTTCTTC.

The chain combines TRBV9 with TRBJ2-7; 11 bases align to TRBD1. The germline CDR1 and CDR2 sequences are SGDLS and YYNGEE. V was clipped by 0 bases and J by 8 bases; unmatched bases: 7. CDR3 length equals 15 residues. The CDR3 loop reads CASSVGGQGAAKQYF. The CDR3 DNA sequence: TGTGCCAGCAGCGTAGGCGGACAGGGGGCTGCAAAGCAGTACTTC.

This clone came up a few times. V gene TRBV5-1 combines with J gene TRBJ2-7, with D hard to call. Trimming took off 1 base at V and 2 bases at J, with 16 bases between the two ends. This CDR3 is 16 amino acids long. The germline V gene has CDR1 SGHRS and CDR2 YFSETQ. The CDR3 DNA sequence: TGCGCCAGCAGCTTGATGTGGTTAGCCGATCCCTACGAGCAGTACTTC. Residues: CASSLMWLADPYEQYF.

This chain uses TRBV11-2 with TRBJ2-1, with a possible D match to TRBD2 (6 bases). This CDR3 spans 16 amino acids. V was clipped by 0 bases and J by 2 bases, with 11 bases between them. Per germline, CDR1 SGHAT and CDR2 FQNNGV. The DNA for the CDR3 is TGTGCCAGCAGCTTAGACGGGGGTACCCCCTACAATGAGCAGTTCTTC. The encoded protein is CASSLDGGTPYNEQFF.

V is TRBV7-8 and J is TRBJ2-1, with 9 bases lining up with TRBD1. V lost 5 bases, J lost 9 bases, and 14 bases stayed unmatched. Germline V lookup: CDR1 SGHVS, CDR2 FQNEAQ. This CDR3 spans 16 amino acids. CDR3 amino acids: CASSVIPGQGISEQFF. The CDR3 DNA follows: TGTGCCAGCAGCGTAATACCGGGACAGGGTATTAGTGAGCAGTTCTTC.

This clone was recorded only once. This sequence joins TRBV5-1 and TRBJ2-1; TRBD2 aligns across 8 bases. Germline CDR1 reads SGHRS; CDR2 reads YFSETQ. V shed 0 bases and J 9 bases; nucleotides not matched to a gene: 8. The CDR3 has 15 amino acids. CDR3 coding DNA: TGCGCCAGCAGCTTGGCAGCGGGAGTGGTGGGTGAGCAGTTCTTC. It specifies CASSLAAGVVGEQFF.

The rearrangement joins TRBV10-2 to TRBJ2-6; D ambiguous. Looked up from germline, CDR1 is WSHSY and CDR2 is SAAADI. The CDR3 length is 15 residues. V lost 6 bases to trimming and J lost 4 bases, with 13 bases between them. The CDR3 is CASSDIQSGANVLTF. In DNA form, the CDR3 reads TGCGCCAGCAGCGACATTCAGTCCGGGGCCAACGTCCTGACTTTC.